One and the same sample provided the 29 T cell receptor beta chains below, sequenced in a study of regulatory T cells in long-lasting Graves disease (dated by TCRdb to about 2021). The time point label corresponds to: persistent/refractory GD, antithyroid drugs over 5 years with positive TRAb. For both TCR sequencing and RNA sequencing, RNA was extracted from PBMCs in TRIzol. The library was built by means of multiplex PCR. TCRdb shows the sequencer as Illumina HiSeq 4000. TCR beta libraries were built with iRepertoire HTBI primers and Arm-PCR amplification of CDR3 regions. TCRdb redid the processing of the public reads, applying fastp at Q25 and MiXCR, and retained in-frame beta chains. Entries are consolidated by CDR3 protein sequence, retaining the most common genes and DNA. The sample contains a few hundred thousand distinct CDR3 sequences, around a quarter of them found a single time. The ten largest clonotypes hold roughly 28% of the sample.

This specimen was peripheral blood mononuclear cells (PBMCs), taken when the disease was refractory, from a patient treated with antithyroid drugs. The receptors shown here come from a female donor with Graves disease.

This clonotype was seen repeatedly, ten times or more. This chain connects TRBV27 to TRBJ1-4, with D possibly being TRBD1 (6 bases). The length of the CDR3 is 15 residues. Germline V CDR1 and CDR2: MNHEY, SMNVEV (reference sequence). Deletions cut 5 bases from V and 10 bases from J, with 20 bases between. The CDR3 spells CASSGTPAASGKLFF. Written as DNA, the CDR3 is TGTGCCAGCAGTGGGACACCCGCGGCGAGCGGAAAACTGTTTTTT.

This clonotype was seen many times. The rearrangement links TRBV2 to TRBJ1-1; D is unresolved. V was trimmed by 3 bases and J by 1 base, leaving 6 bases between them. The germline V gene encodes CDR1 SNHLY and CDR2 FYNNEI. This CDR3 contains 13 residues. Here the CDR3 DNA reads TGTGCCAGCAGTGATGACACGAACACTGAAGCTTTCTTT. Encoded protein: CASSDDTNTEAFF.

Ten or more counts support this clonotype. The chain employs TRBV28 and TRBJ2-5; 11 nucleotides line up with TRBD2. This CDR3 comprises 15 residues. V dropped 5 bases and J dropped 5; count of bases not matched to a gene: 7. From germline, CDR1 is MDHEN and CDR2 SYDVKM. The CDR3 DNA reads TGTGCCAGCAGTAGTCTAGCGGGAGGTTCGGAGACCCAGTACTTC. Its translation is CASSSLAGGSETQYF.

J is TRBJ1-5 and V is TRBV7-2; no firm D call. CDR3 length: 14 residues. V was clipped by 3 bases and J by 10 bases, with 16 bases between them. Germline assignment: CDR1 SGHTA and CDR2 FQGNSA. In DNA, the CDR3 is TGTGCCAGCAGCTTTCTAGGGAGCGGACGCCCCCAGCATTTT. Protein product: CASSFLGSGRPQHF.

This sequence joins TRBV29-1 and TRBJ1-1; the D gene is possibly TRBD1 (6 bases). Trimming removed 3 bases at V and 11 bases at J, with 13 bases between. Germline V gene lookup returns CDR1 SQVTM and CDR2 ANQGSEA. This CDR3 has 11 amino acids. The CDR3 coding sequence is TGCAGCGTTGATGGGGGGCACGAGGCTTTCTTT. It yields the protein CSVDGGHEAFF.

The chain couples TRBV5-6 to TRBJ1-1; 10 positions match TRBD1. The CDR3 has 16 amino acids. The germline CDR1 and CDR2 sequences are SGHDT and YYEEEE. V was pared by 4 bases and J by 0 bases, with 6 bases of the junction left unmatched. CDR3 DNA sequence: TGTGCCAGCAGCACCCCGGGACAGGGGATGAACACTGAAGCTTTCTTT. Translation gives CASSTPGQGMNTEAFF.

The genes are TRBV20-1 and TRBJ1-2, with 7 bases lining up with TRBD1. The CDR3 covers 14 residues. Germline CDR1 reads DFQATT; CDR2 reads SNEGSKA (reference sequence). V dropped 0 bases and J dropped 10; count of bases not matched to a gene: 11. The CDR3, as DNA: TGCAGTGCTAGAGATCAGACAGGGTATTCTGACTACACCTTC. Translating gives CSARDQTGYSDYTF.

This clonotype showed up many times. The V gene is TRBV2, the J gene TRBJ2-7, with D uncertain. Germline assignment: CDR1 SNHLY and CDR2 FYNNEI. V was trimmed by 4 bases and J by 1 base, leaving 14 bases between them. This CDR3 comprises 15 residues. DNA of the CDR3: TGTGCCAGCAGTGGGGTGGTCCGACAATCCTACGAGCAGTACTTC. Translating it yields CASSGVVRQSYEQYF.

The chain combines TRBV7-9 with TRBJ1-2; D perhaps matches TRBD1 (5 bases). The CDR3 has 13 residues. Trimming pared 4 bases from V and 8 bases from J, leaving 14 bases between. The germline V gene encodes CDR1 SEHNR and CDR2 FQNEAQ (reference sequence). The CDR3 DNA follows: TGTGCCAGCAGCTGGGGAAACCAGGGCGGCTACACCTTC. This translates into CASSWGNQGGYTF.

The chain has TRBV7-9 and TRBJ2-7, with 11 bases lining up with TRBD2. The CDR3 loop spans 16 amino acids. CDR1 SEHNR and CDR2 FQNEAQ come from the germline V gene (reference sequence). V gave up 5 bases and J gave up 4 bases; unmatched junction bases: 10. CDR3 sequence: CASSKLTSGRTYEQYF. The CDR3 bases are TGTGCCAGCAGCAAACTCACTAGCGGGAGAACGTACGAGCAGTACTTC.

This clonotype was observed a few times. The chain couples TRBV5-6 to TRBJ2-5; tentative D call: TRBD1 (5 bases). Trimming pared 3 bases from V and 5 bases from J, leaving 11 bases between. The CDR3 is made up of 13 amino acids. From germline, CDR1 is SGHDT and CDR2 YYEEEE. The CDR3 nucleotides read TGTGCCAGCAGCTGGGCAGGGCGGGAGACCCAGTACTTC. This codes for CASSWAGRETQYF. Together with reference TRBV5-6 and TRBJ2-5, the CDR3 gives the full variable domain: DAGVTQSPTHLIKTRGQQVTLRCSPKSGHDTVSWYQQALGQGPQFIFQYYEEEERQRGNFPDRFSGHQFPNYSSELNVNALLLGDSALYLCASSWAGRETQYFGPGTRLLVL.

The DNA for the CDR3 is TGTGCCAGCAGCTTGCGGGAGGGCCCCCACGAGCAGTACTTC. Protein: CASSLREGPHEQYF. The V call is TRBV5-4, the J call TRBJ2-7; 8 nucleotides match TRBD2. CDR3 length: 14 amino acids. Germline CDR1 SGHNT, CDR2 YYREEE (reference sequence). Trimming cost V 1 base and J 5 bases; bases outside gene matches: 5. Full variable domain (missing parts from reference TRBV5-4 and TRBJ2-7): ETGVTQSPTHLIKTRGQQVTLRCSSQSGHNTVSWYQQALGQGPQFIFQYYREEENGRGNFPPRFSGLQFPNYSSELNVNALELDDSALYLCASSLREGPHEQYFGPGTRLTVT.

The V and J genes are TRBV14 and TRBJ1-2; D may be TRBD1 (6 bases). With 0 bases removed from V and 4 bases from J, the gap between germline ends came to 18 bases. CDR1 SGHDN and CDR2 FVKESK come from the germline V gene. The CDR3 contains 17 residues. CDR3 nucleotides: TGTGCCAGCAGCCAAGAAGGGCGGGGGGCGCGGATCTATGGCTACACCTTC. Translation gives CASSQEGRGARIYGYTF.

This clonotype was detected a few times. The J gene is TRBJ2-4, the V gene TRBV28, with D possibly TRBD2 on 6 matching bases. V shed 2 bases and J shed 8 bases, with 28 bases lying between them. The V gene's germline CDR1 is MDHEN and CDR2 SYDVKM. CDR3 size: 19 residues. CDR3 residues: CASSLNALSGGGAGYIQYF. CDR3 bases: TGTGCCAGCAGTTTAAACGCCCTCTCAGGAGGCGGGGCCGGATACATTCAGTACTTC.

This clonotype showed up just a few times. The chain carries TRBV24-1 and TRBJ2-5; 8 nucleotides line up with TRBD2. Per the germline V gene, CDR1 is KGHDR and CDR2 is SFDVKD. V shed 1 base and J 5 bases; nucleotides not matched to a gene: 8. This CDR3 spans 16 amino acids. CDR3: CATSDFIGLASETQYF. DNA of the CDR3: TGTGCCACCAGTGATTTCATCGGACTAGCTTCGGAGACCCAGTACTTC.

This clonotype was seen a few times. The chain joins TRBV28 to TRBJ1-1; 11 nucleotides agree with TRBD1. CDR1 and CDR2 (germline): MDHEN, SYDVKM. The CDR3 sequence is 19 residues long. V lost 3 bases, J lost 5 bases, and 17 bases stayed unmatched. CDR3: CASSFLFLPGQGVGTEAFF. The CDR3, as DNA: TGTGCCAGCAGTTTTTTGTTCCTACCGGGACAGGGGGTTGGAACTGAAGCTTTCTTT.

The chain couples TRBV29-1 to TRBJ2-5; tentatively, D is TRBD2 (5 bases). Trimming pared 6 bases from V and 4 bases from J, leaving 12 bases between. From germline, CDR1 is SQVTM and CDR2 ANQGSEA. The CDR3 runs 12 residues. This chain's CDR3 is CSVGEGRETQYF. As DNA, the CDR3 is TGCAGCGTGGGCGAAGGGAGAGAGACCCAGTACTTC.

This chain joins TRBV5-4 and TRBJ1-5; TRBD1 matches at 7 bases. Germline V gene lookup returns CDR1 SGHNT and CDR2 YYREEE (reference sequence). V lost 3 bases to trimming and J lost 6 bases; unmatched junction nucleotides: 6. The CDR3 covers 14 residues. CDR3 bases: TGTGCCAGCAGCTCTGACAGGGACGGTCAGCCCCAGCATTTT. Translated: CASSSDRDGQPQHF.

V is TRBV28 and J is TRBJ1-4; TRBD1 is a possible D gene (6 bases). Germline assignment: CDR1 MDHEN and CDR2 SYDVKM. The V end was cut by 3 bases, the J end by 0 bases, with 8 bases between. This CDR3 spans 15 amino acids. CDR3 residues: CASSLWTATNEKLFF. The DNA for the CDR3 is TGTGCCAGCAGTTTGTGGACAGCAACTAATGAAAAACTGTTTTTT.

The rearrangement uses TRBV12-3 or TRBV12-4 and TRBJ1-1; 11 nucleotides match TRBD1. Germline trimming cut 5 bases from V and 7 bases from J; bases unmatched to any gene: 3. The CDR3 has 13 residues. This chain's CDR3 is CASSTGQGVEAFF. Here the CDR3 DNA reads TGTGCCAGCAGTACGGGACAGGGGGTTGAAGCTTTCTTT.

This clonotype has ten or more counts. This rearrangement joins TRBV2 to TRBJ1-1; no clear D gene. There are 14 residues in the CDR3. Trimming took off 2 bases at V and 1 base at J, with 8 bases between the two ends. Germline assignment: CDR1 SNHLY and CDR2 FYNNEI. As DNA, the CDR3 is TGTGCCAGCAGTGAATTTCTTAGGAACACTGAAGCTTTCTTT. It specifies CASSEFLRNTEAFF.

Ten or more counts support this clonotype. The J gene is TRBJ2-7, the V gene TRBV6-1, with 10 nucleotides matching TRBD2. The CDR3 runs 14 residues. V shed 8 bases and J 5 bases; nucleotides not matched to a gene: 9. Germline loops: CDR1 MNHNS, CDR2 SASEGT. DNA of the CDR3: TGTGCCAGCCTAGACAGCGGGAGGGCCCACGAGCAGTACTTC. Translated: CASLDSGRAHEQYF.

Here the CDR3 reads CSARTISTGDTEAFF. DNA of the CDR3: TGCAGTGCTAGGACTATAAGTACAGGGGACACTGAAGCTTTCTTT. The rearrangement joins TRBV20-1 to TRBJ1-1; TRBD1 aligns across 7 bases. The germline V gene has CDR1 DFQATT and CDR2 SNEGSKA (reference sequence). Trimming took 3 bases from V and 3 from J; bases not matched to a gene: 10. This CDR3 is built from 15 residues.

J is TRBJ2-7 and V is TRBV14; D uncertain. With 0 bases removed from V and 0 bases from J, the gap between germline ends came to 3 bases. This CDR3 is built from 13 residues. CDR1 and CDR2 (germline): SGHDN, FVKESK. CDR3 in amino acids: CASSQEHSYEQYF. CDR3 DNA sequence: TGTGCCAGCAGCCAAGAACACTCCTACGAGCAGTACTTC.

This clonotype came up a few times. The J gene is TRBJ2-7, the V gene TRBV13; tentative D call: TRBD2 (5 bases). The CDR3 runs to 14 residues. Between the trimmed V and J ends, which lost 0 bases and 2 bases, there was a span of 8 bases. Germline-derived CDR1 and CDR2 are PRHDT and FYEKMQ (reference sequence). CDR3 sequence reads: CASSLGLRAYEQYF. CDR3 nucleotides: TGTGCCAGCAGCTTAGGCCTGAGGGCCTACGAGCAGTACTTC.

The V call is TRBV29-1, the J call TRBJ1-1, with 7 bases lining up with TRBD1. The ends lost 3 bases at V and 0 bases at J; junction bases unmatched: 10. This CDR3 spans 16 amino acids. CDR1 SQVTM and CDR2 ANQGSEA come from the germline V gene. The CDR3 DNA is TGCAGCGTTGACCTAACAGGGGCTAGCATGAACACTGAAGCTTTCTTT. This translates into CSVDLTGASMNTEAFF.

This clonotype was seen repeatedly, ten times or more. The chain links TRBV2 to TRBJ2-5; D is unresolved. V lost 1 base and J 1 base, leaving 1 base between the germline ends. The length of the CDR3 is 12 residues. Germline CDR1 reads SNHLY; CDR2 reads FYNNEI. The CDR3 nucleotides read TGTGCCAGCAGTGAAGTCCAAGAGACCCAGTACTTC. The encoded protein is CASSEVQETQYF.

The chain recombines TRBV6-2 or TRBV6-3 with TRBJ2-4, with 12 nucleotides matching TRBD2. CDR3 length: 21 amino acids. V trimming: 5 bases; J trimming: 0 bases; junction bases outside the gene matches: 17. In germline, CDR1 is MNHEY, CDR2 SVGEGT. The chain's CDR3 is CASSGVFLAGGVQVAKNIQYF. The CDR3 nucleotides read TGTGCCAGCAGTGGAGTTTTCCTAGCGGGGGGGGTCCAAGTAGCCAAAAACATTCAGTACTTC.

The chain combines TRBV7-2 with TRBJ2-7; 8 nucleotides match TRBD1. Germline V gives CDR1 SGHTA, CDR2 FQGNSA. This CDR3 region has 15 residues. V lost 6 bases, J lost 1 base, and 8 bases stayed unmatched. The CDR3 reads CASRRGQGESYEQYF. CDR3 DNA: TGTGCCAGCAGACGAGGACAGGGAGAGTCCTACGAGCAGTACTTC.